These 9 T cell receptor beta chains share one sample of origin, sequenced in a study of blood T cell repertoires in COVID-19 (dated by TCRdb to 2020 to 2021). The method behind the library was the immunoSEQ multiplex PCR assay. The table was pulled from immuneACCESS by TCRdb, which kept in-frame rearrangements only. Such tables lose some clones; where checked, under half of the loss comes from unresolved V genes, and the rest has no known cause. The sample table contains about 100,000 clones; only one count was recorded for around 86% of them. The ten largest clones add up to about 2.5% of the sample. Sample: PBMCs or T cells enriched from blood (not recorded which). These receptors came from a woman aged 45 to 65 who had recovered from COVID-19.

CDR3 sequence reads: CASSSYPTGASTDTQYF. Written as DNA, the CDR3 is TGTGCCAGCAGCTCATATCCGACAGGGGCTAGCACAGATACGCAGTATTTT. The V and J genes are TRBV7-6 and TRBJ2-3, with 8 bases matching TRBD1. CDR1 and CDR2 from the germline V gene are SGHVS and FNYEAQ. CDR3 length: 17 residues. The ends lost 4 bases at V and 0 bases at J; junction bases unmatched: 9.

The V gene is TRBV28, the J gene TRBJ1-2; TRBD1 is a possible D gene (5 bases). The length of the CDR3 is 15 residues. With 4 bases removed from V and 3 bases from J, the gap between germline ends came to 15 bases. Germline V gives CDR1 MDHEN, CDR2 SYDVKM. CDR3 residues: CASSSDRGGDYGYTF. The CDR3 DNA reads TGTGCCAGCAGTTCGGACCGCGGAGGGGACTATGGCTACACCTTC.

This chain connects TRBV10-3 to TRBJ2-1; TRBD2 agrees at 7 bases. The germline gives CDR1 ENHRY, CDR2 SYGVKD. With 3 bases clipped from V and 0 bases from J, the junction kept 2 bases outside the gene matches. The CDR3 totals 15 residues. CDR3 sequence (DNA): TGTGCCATCAGTGACGGGGGGATCTCCTACAATGAGCAGTTCTTC. Its translation is CAISDGGISYNEQFF.

This clone was detected only a few times. The chain carries TRBV5-1 and TRBJ2-2; TRBD1 matches at 7 bases. The CDR3 sequence is 16 residues long. The trim removed 3 bases at V and 2 bases at J, leaving 7 bases unmatched. Germline CDR1 and CDR2: SGHRS and YFSETQ. DNA of the CDR3: TGCGCCAGCAGCTGGACGACAGGGAGAAACACCGGGGAGCTGTTTTTT. Amino acids: CASSWTTGRNTGELFF.

V usage is TRBV6-5 and J usage is TRBJ1-1, with 11 bases matching TRBD1. Germline CDR1 is MNHEY and CDR2 is SVGAGI. Germline trimming cut 2 bases from V and 4 bases from J; bases unmatched to any gene: 3. CDR3 length: 15 residues. CDR3 DNA sequence: TGTGCCAGCAGTTACGGGACAGGGGGTATCACTGAAGCTTTCTTT. Translated, it gives CASSYGTGGITEAFF.

The chain is built from TRBV2 and TRBJ1-1; 9 positions match TRBD1. The CDR3 has 14 amino acids. Per germline, CDR1 SNHLY and CDR2 FYNNEI. After removal of 5 bases from V and 4 bases from J, the junction contained 5 bases not matched to a gene. The DNA of the CDR3 is TGTGCCAGCAGTCTTGACAGGGGGGGCACTGAAGCTTTCTTT. Translating gives CASSLDRGGTEAFF.

The gene calls are TRBV11-2 and TRBJ1-1, with D possibly being TRBD1 (5 bases). This CDR3 comprises 14 residues. Germline lookup yields CDR1 SGHAT and CDR2 FQNNGV. V lost 0 bases and J lost 9, with 14 bases in between. CDR3 sequence reads: CASSLEIWGGQAFF. CDR3 sequence (DNA): TGTGCCAGCAGCTTAGAGATTTGGGGCGGCCAAGCTTTCTTT.

There are a few counts of this clone. The V gene is TRBV30, the J gene TRBJ1-2; D remains unclear. Germline CDR1 reads GTSNPN; CDR2 reads SVGIG (reference sequence). Trimming removed 1 base at V and 2 bases at J, with 14 bases between. CDR3 length equals 15 residues. The CDR3 region is CAWSAPVLSNYGYTF. CDR3 nucleotide sequence: TGTGCCTGGAGTGCACCGGTCCTTTCGAACTATGGCTACACCTTC. Full variable domain (remainder filled in from reference TRBV30 and TRBJ1-2): SQTIHQWPATLVQPVGSPLSLECTVEGTSNPNLYWYRQAAGRGLQLLFYSVGIGQISSEVPQNLSASRPQDRQFILSSKKLLLSDSGFYLCAWSAPVLSNYGYTFGSGTRLTVV.

Written as DNA, the CDR3 is TGTGCCAGCAGTGAATCGAGGCAGGGTGAGGCAGATACGCAGTATTTT. Its translation: CASSESRQGEADTQYF. The chain carries TRBV6-4 and TRBJ2-3, with a possible D match to TRBD1 (5 bases). The CDR3 runs to 16 residues. Germline V lookup: CDR1 MRHNA, CDR2 SNTAGT. The V and J ends lost 3 bases and 4 bases respectively, with 17 bases between them.